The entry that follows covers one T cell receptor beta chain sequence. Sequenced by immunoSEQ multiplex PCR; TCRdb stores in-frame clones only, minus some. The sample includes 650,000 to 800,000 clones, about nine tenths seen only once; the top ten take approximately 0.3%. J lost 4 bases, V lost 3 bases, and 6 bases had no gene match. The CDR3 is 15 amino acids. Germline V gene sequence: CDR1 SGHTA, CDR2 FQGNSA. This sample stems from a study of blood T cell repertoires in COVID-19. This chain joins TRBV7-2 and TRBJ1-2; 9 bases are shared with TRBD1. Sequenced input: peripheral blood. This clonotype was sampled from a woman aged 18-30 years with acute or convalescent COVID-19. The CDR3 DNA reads TGTGCCAGCAGCTTTCGACAGGGGGTGATCTATGGCTACACCTTC. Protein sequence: CASSFRQGVIYGYTF.